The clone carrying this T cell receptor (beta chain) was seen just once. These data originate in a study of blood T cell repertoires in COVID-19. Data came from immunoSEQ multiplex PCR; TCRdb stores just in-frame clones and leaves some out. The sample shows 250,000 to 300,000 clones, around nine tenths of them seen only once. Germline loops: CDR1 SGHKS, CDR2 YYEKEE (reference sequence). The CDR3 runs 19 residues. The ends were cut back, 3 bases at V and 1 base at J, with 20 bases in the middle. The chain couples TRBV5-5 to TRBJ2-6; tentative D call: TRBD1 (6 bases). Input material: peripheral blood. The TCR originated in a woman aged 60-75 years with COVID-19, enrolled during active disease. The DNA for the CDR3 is TGTGCCAGCAGCTCGACATGGAGAATAGGGGGTTCTGGGGCCAACGTCCTGACTTTC. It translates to CASSSTWRIGGSGANVLTF.